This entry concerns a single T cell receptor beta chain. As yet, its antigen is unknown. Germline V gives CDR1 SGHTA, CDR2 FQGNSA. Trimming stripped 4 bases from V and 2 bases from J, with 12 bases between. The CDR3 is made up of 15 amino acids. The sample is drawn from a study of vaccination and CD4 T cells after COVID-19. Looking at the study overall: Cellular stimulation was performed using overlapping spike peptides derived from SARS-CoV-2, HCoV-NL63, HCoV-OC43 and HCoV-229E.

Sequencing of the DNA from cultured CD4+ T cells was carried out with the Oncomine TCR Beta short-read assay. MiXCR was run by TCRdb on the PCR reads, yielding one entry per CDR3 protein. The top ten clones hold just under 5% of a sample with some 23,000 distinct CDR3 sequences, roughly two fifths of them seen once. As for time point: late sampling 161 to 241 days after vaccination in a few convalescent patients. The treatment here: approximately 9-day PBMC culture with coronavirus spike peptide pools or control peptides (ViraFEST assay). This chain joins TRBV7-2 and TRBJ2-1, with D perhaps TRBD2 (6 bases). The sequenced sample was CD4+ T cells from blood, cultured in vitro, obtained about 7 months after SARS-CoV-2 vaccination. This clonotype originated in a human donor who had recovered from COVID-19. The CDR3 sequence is CASSSSRGTYNEQFF. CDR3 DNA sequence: TGTGCCAGCAGCTCTTCCCGCGGGACCTACAATGAGCAGTTCTTC.